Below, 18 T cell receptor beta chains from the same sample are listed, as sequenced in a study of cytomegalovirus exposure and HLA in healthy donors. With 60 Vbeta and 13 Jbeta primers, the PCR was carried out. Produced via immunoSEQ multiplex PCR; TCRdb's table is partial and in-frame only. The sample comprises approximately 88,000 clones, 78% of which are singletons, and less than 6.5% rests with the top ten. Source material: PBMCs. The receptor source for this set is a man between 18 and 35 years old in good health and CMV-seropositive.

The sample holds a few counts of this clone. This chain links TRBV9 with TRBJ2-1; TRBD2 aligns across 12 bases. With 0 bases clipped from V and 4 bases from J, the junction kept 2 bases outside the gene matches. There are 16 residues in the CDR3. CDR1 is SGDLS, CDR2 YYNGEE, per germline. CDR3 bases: TGTGCCAGCAGCGTAGAACTAGCGGGAGGATACAATGAGCAGTTCTTC. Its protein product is CASSVELAGGYNEQFF.

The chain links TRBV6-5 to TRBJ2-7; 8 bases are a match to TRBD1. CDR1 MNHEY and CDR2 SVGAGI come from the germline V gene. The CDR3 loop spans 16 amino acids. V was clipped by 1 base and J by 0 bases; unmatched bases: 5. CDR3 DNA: TGTGCCAGCAGTTACTTACACAGGGGGAGCTCCTACGAGCAGTACTTC. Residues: CASSYLHRGSSYEQYF.

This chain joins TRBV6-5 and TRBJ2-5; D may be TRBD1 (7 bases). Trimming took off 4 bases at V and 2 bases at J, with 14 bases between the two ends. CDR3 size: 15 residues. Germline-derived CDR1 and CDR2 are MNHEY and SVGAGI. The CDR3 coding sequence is TGTGCCAGCAGTTCTAGCCCAGGGGGGCAAGAGACCCAGTACTTC. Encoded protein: CASSSSPGGQETQYF.

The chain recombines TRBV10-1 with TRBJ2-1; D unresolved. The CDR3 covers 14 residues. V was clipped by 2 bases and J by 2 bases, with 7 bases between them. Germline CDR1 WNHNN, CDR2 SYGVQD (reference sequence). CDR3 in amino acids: CASSEVLAYNEQFF. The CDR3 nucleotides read TGCGCCAGCAGTGAGGTTCTAGCCTACAATGAGCAGTTCTTC.

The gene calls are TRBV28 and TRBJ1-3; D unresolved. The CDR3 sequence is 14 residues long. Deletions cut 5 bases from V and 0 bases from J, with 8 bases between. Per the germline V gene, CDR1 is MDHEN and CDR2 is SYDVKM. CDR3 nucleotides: TGTGCCAGCAGTCCTCGGTACTCTGGAAACACCATATATTTT. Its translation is CASSPRYSGNTIYF.

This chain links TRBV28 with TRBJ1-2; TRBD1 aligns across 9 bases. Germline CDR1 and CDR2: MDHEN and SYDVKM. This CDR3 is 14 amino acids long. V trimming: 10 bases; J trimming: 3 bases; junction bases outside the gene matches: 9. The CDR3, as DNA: TGTGCCACCAATCGGGACAGGGCTCACTATGGCTACACCTTC. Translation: CATNRDRAHYGYTF.

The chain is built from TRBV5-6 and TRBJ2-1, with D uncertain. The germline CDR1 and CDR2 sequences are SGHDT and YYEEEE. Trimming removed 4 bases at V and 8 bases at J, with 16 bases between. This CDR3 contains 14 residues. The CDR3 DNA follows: TGTGCCAGCAGCCTTTCGTTAGCAGTCCATGAGCAGTTCTTC. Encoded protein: CASSLSLAVHEQFF.

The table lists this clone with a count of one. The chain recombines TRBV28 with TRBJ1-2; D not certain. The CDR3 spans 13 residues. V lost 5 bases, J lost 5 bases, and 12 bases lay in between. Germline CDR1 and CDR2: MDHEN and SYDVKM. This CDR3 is CASSVRPTYGYTF. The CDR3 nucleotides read TGTGCCAGCAGTGTCCGCCCTACGTATGGCTACACCTTC.

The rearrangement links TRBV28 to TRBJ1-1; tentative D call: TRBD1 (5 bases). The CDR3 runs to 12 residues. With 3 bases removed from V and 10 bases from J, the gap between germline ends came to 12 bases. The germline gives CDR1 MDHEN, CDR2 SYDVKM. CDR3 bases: TGTGCCAGCAGTTTCGGAGGGGCAGGAGCTTTCTTT. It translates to CASSFGGAGAFF.

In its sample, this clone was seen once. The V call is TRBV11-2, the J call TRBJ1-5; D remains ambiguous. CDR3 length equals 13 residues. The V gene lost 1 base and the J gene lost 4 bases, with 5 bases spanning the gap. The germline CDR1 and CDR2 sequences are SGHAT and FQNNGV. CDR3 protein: CASSLALNQPQHF. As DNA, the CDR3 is TGTGCCAGCAGCTTAGCACTGAATCAGCCCCAGCATTTT.

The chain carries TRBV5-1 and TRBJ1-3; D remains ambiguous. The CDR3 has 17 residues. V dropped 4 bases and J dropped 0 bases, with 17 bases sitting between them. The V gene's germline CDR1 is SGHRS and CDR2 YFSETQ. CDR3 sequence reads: CASSLSVGSVSGNTIYF. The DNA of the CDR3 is TGCGCCAGCAGCCTAAGCGTCGGGTCCGTCTCTGGAAACACCATATATTTT.

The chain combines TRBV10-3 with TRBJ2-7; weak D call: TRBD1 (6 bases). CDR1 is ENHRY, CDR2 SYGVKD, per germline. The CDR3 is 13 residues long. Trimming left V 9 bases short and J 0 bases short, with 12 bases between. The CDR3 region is CAILQQGSYEQYF. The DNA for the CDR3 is TGTGCCATTTTACAACAGGGCTCCTACGAGCAGTACTTC.

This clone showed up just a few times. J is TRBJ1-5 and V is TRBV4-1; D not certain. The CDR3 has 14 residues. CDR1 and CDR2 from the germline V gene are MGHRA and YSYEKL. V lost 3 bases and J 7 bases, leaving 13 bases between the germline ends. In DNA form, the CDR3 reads TGCGCCAGCAGCCAGTTCTGGGCTGGGCAGCCCCAGCATTTT. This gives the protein CASSQFWAGQPQHF.

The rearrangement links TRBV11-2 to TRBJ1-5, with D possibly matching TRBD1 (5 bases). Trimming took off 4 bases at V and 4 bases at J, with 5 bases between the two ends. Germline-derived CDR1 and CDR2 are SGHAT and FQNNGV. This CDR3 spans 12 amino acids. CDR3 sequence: CASSSGNQPQHF. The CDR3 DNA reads TGTGCCAGCAGCTCAGGGAATCAGCCCCAGCATTTT.

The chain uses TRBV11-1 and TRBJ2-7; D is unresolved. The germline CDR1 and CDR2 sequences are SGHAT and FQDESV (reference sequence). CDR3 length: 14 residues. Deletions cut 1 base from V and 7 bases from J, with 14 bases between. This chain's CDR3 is CASSLDYRVVEQYF. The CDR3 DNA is TGTGCCAGCAGCTTAGACTACCGTGTTGTAGAGCAGTACTTC. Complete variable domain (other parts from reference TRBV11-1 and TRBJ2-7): EAEVAQSPRYKITEKSQAVAFWCDPISGHATLYWYRQILGQGPELLVQFQDESVVDDSQLPKDRFSAERLKGVDSTLKIQPAELGDSAMYLCASSLDYRVVEQYFGPGTRLTVT.

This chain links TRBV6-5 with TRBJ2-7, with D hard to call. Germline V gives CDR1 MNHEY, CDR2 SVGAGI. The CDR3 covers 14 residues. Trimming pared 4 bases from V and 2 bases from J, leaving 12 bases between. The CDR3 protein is CASSLRLEAYEQYF. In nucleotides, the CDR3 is TGTGCCAGCAGTTTAAGGCTAGAGGCCTACGAGCAGTACTTC.

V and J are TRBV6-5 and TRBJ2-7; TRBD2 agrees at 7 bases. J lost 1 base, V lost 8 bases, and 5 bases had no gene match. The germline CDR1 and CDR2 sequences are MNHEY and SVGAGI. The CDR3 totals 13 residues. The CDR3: CASPRGKSYEQYF. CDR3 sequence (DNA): TGTGCCAGCCCGCGGGGGAAATCCTACGAGCAGTACTTC.

CDR3 sequence: CASSYSNGQLGETQYF. DNA for the CDR3: TGTGCCAGCAGTTACTCCAATGGACAACTTGGAGAGACCCAGTACTTC. The chain combines TRBV6-5 with TRBJ2-5, with D maybe TRBD1 (5 bases). CDR3 length: 16 residues. Germline lookup yields CDR1 MNHEY and CDR2 SVGAGI. The V and J ends lost 0 bases and 4 bases respectively, with 15 bases between them.